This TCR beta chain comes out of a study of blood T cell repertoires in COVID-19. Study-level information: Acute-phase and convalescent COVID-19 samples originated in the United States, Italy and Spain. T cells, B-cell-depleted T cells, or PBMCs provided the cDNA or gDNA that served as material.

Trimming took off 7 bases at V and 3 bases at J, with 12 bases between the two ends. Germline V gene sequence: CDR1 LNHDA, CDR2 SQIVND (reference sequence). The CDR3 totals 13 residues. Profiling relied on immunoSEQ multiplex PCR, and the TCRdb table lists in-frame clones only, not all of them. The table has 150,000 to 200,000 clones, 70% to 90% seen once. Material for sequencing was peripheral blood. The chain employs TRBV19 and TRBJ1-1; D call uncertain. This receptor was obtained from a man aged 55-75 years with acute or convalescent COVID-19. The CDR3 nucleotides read TGTGCCAGTACCCCTCGGGGTTACACTGAAGCTTTCTTT. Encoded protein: CASTPRGYTEAFF.